These 5 T cell receptor beta chains originate from one sample sequenced in a study of blood T cell repertoires in COVID-19. Only in-frame clones appear in the TCRdb table, and some are missing; sequencing was by immunoSEQ multiplex PCR. The sample has fewer than 180,000 clones, about four fifths seen once. Input material: peripheral blood. The origin of the receptors is a man in his 70s with acute or convalescent COVID-19.

The gene calls are TRBV6-1 and TRBJ1-1; unclear D gene. Per the germline V gene, CDR1 is MNHNS and CDR2 is SASEGT. This CDR3 is 13 amino acids long. V lost 3 bases and J lost 1, with 6 bases in between. This chain's CDR3 is CASSDRENTEAFF. As DNA, the CDR3 is TGTGCCAGCAGTGATAGAGAGAACACTGAAGCTTTCTTT.

This chain uses TRBV3-1 (or the pseudogene TRBV3-2) with TRBJ2-7, with TRBD1 identical over 8 bases. With V trimmed by 1 base and J by 3 bases, 2 bases remained unmatched. This CDR3 is built from 14 residues. Germline-derived CDR1 and CDR2 are LGHDT and YNNKEL (reference sequence). As DNA, the CDR3 is TGTGCCAGCAGCCAAGGACAGGGGAGCTACGAGCAGTACTTC. Encoded protein: CASSQGQGSYEQYF.

The chain recombines TRBV7-9 with TRBJ1-4; possibly TRBD1 for D (5 bases). CDR3 length: 12 amino acids. V lost 5 bases to trimming and J lost 8 bases, with 9 bases between them. From germline, CDR1 is SEHNR and CDR2 FQNEAQ (reference sequence). CDR3 sequence reads: CASSQGWEKLFF. The CDR3 coding sequence is TGTGCCAGCAGCCAGGGCTGGGAAAAACTGTTTTTT.

This rearrangement joins TRBV2 to TRBJ1-1, with TRBD1 matching over 7 bases. Looked up from germline, CDR1 is SNHLY and CDR2 is FYNNEI. Trimming cost V 6 bases and J 10 bases; bases outside gene matches: 5. This CDR3 is built from 11 residues. As DNA, the CDR3 is TGTGCCAGCAGACAGACAGGGACAGCTTTCTTT. Its translation is CASRQTGTAFF.

This CDR3 reads CATSDSQGAPHF. The CDR3 coding sequence is TGTGCCACCAGTGATTCCCAGGGTGCCCCGCATTTT. The rearrangement links TRBV24-1 to TRBJ1-5; a possible D gene is TRBD1 (5 bases). CDR1 and CDR2 (germline): KGHDR, SFDVKD. The length of the CDR3 is 12 residues. V was clipped by 2 bases and J by 15 bases, with 13 bases between them.